This is a list of T cell receptor beta chains from one sample in a study of blood T cell repertoires in COVID-19. Assay: immunoSEQ multiplex PCR; the TCRdb copy retains only in-frame clones and omits some. The table lists 110,000 to 150,000 clones, roughly 80% of them singletons, with more than 8.5% in the top ten. The sequenced sample was PBMCs or T cells enriched from blood (not recorded which). The receptors derive from a man in his fifties or sixties who had recovered from COVID-19. CDR3s include the opening cysteine and the closing phenylalanine or tryptophan. D genes are given only for firm matches. The size field is filled for only some rows; it gives once, few, many or a size class.

j_call | clone_size | v_call | d_call | cdr3_nt | cdr3_aa
TRBJ1-5 | NA | TRBV27 | NA | TGTGCCAGCGATCGTACAGGGTTCGATGATCAGCCCCAGCATTTT | CASDRTGFDDQPQHF
TRBJ2-2 | NA | TRBV6-5 | TRBD2 | TGTGCCAGCAGAGGACTAGCGGGGGGCCGGGAGCTGTTTTTT | CASRGLAGGRELFF
TRBJ1-4 | NA | TRBV7-2 | TRBD1 | TGTGCCAGCAGCTTAGGACAGGGTCCATATGAGGGGCTGTTTTTT | CASSLGQGPYEGLFF
TRBJ1-3 | NA | TRBV2 | NA | TGTGCCAGCAGACCAGACTCTGGAAACACCATATATTTT | CASRPDSGNTIYF
TRBJ1-5 | NA | TRBV4-1 | TRBD1 | TGCGCCAGCAGCCAAGAGCCCGGGACAGCTAGCAATCAGCCCCAGCATTTT | CASSQEPGTASNQPQHF
TRBJ1-2 | NA | TRBV6-5 | TRBD1 | TGTGCCAGCAGTTACGGGACAGGGTTGGACTACACCTTC | CASSYGTGLDYTF
TRBJ2-5 | once | TRBV3-1/TRBV3-2 | TRBD2 | TGTGCCAGCAGCCAGGGGCGACTAGCGGGGATGGAGACCCAGTACTTC | CASSQGRLAGMETQYF
TRBJ1-1 | few | TRBV10-3 | NA | TGTGCCATCAGTACCCGCGCCAGGGGGAACACTGAAGCTTTCTTT | CAISTRARGNTEAFF
TRBJ2-3 | NA | TRBV6-2/TRBV6-3 | TRBD2 | TGTGCCAGCAGCCTCGGCGATGTGAGACTAGCGGGGGGGCTCGTTAAAGATACGCAGTATTTT | CASSLGDVRLAGGLVKDTQYF
TRBJ2-5 | NA | TRBV5-4 | NA | TGTGCCAGCAGCTTTGGGCGGGGCCAAGAGACCCAGTACTTC | CASSFGRGQETQYF
TRBJ1-2 | NA | TRBV7-6 | TRBD1 | TGTGCCAGCAGCTTGACAGGGGAGTTTGGCTACACCTTC | CASSLTGEFGYTF
TRBJ1-6 | NA | TRBV18 | NA | TGTGCCAGCTCCCGGGGTAGTAAGTCACCCCTCCACTTT | CASSRGSKSPLHF
TRBJ2-7 | once | TRBV7-8 | NA | TGTGCCAGCAGCTTAGTTCAGAACTACGAGCAGTACTTC | CASSLVQNYEQYF
TRBJ1-5 | NA | TRBV5-6 | NA | TGTGCCAGCAGCTTAGGACTGAGCAATCAGCCCCAGCATTTT | CASSLGLSNQPQHF
TRBJ1-2 | NA | TRBV7-2 | TRBD1 | TGTGCCAGCAGCCTAGACAGGGGGCGGGACTATGGCTACACCTTC | CASSLDRGRDYGYTF
TRBJ2-7 | NA | TRBV12-3/TRBV12-4 | NA | TGTGCCAGCAGTTTAGCGGACAGCTACGAGCAGTACTTC | CASSLADSYEQYF
TRBJ2-5 | NA | TRBV7-9 | NA | TGTGCCAGCAGCTTAGATCTATCCGGTCAAGAGACCCAGTACTTC | CASSLDLSGQETQYF
TRBJ1-2 | once | TRBV7-8 | TRBD1 | TGTGCCAGCAGCTCCGCCGGGTACGACAGGGTAGAGGGCTACACCTTC | CASSSAGYDRVEGYTF
TRBJ1-1 | NA | TRBV5-1 | TRBD1 | TGCGCCAGCAGCTTGAGGACAGGCGTCGAAGCTTTCTTT | CASSLRTGVEAFF
TRBJ1-1 | NA | TRBV2 | TRBD1 | TGTGCCAGCAGTGACAGGGGGGTTGAAGCTTTCTTT | CASSDRGVEAFF
TRBJ2-7 | NA | TRBV5-1 | NA | TGCGCCAGCAGTTCCGTCAGTGGGCGTTACGAGCAGTACTTC | CASSSVSGRYEQYF
TRBJ2-3 | NA | TRBV19 | TRBD2 | TGTGCCAGTAGTAGGGATAGCGGGGTCCCCAGCACAGATACGCAGTATTTT | CASSRDSGVPSTDTQYF
TRBJ1-1 | NA | TRBV27 | NA | TGTGCCAGCAGTTTTCATCGGGGCACTGAAGCTTTCTTT | CASSFHRGTEAFF
TRBJ1-1 | NA | TRBV4-2 | TRBD1 | TGTGCCAGCAGCCAAGAGCAAGGACAGGGGGGTGGGAGCACTGAAGCTTTCTTT | CASSQEQGQGGGSTEAFF
TRBJ1-4 | NA | TRBV19 | TRBD1 | TGTGCCAGTAGTATTGGCGGGACAGGGGATGAAAAACTGTTTTTT | CASSIGGTGDEKLFF
TRBJ1-1 | NA | TRBV18 | NA | TGTGCCAGCTCCCCCGCAGGGGACCCCTTGAACACTGAAGCTTTCTTT | CASSPAGDPLNTEAFF
TRBJ1-4 | NA | TRBV7-2 | TRBD1 | TGTGCCAGCAGCTTAGGGACAGGGGCTTATGAAAAACTGTTTTTT | CASSLGTGAYEKLFF
TRBJ2-6 | NA | TRBV19 | NA | TGTGCCAGTAGTAAAACAGGGAAAGGGGCCAACGTCCTGACTTTC | CASSKTGKGANVLTF
TRBJ1-5 | NA | TRBV5-1 | NA | TGCGCCAGCAGGCCAGGAGGGGTGGATAGCAATCAGCCCCAGCATTTT | CASRPGGVDSNQPQHF
TRBJ2-7 | NA | TRBV7-9 | TRBD2 | TGTGCCAGCAGCTCGAGACTAGCGGGGGTCTACGAGCAGTACTTC | CASSSRLAGVYEQYF
TRBJ1-4 | NA | TRBV6-1 | TRBD1 | TGTGCCAGCAGTGAGGGACAGGGGTATGAAAAACTGTTTTTT | CASSEGQGYEKLFF
TRBJ1-1 | NA | TRBV27 | TRBD1 | TGTGCCAGCAGGGGACAGGAGAACACTGAAGCTTTCTTT | CASRGQENTEAFF
TRBJ1-2 | NA | TRBV5-4 | NA | TGTGCCAGCAGCTTCCCGGACACAAACTATGGCTACACCTTC | CASSFPDTNYGYTF
TRBJ2-2 | NA | TRBV2 | TRBD2 | TGTGCCACCGGGACTAGCGGGGGGGCCAACACCGGGGAGCTGTTTTTT | CATGTSGGANTGELFF
TRBJ1-1 | NA | TRBV9 | NA | TGTGCCAGCAGCGTAGCGCCAGGGGCTAACACTGAAGCTTTCTTT | CASSVAPGANTEAFF
TRBJ1-1 | NA | TRBV10-1 | TRBD1 | TGCGCCAGCAGTGGTCCGGGACAGGGCGGTGAAGCTTTCTTT | CASSGPGQGGEAFF
TRBJ1-6 | NA | TRBV7-2 | NA | TGTGCCAGCAGCTTAATTAGCCAGGGGATCGGAAATTCACCCCTCCACTTT | CASSLISQGIGNSPLHF
TRBJ2-7 | NA | TRBV12-3/TRBV12-4 | NA | TGTGCCAGCAGTTGGGGACAACCCTACGAGCAGTACTTC | CASSWGQPYEQYF
TRBJ1-5 | NA | TRBV24-1 | NA | TGTGCCACCAGTAGCACAGGTGAAAGTCAGCCCCAGCATTTT | CATSSTGESQPQHF
TRBJ1-2 | NA | TRBV7-2 | TRBD1 | TGTGCCAGCAGCTTAGCGTGGCAGGGGGGTAGTGGCTACACCTTC | CASSLAWQGGSGYTF
TRBJ1-1 | NA | TRBV6-2/TRBV6-3 | NA | TGTGCCAGCAGTTACGGCTCGGCGGGTGAAGCTTTCTTT | CASSYGSAGEAFF
TRBJ1-6 | once | TRBV28 | TRBD1 | TGTGCCAGCAGTACCGGGGGGACAGGGGCTCCCCTCCACTTT | CASSTGGTGAPLHF
TRBJ2-1 | few | TRBV12-5 | TRBD1 | TGTGCTAGTGGTTTGCCGGGACAGGGGCTCAATGAGCAGTTCTTC | CASGLPGQGLNEQFF
TRBJ2-5 | many | TRBV6-5 | TRBD1 | TGTGCCAGCAGCTCCACCCAGGGGGCGGGAGAGACCCAGTACTTC | CASSSTQGAGETQYF
TRBJ1-5 | NA | TRBV10-3 | NA | TGTGCCATCAGGGCCCAGGGGCCCAATCAGCCCCAGCATTTT | CAIRAQGPNQPQHF
TRBJ2-7 | NA | TRBV5-1 | NA | TGCGCCAGCAGCTTGGATTTACTCGGGGGAAGGTCCTCCTACGAGCAGTACTTC | CASSLDLLGGRSSYEQYF
TRBJ2-5 | once | TRBV30 | TRBD2 | TGTGCCTGGAGTGTACAAGCGGGGGGGCCGAAGACCCAGTACTTC | CAWSVQAGGPKTQYF
TRBJ1-2 | NA | TRBV7-9 | NA | TGTGCCAGCAGCTTAGAGGGGCAGGCCTCCGGCTATGGCTACACCTTC | CASSLEGQASGYGYTF
TRBJ2-3 | few | TRBV10-3 | TRBD2 | TGTGCCATCAGCCCTAGCGGAACCACAGATACGCAGTATTTT | CAISPSGTTDTQYF
TRBJ2-1 | NA | TRBV10-3 | TRBD2 | TGTGCCATCAGTGAGATTGGGACTAGTTACAATGAGCAGTTCTTC | CAISEIGTSYNEQFF
TRBJ1-1 | NA | TRBV4-3 | TRBD1 | TGCGCCAGCAGCACGTGGGACAGATTGGGCACTGAAGCTTTCTTT | CASSTWDRLGTEAFF
TRBJ2-2 | NA | TRBV13 | TRBD2 | TGTGCCAGCACCCCCGTCCGCGGGGGGCGCCCCGGGGAGCTGTTTTTT | CASTPVRGGRPGELFF
TRBJ1-1 | NA | TRBV18 | TRBD1 | TGTGCCAGCTCACCACTGACAGGGGGCGGGACTGAAGCTTTCTTT | CASSPLTGGGTEAFF
TRBJ2-7 | NA | TRBV7-2 | TRBD2 | TGTGCCAGCAGTCGTCCCGGGACTAGCGGGGGGACCACCTACGAGCAGTACTTC | CASSRPGTSGGTTYEQYF
TRBJ2-3 | NA | TRBV4-1 | NA | TGCGCCAGCAGCCAAGAGGCTAGAGCCACCTCCACAGATACGCAGTATTTT | CASSQEARATSTDTQYF
TRBJ1-2 | NA | TRBV24-1 | NA | TGTGCCACCAGGCCTGGAGGGAACTATGGCTACACCTTC | CATRPGGNYGYTF
TRBJ2-7 | NA | TRBV7-2 | TRBD1 | TGTGCCAGCAGCCCACGGACAGGCTCAAGCTCCTACGAGCAGTACTTC | CASSPRTGSSSYEQYF
TRBJ1-1 | NA | TRBV10-2 | NA | TGCGCCAGCAGTGCCCAGGGTGGAACTGAAGCTTTCTTT | CASSAQGGTEAFF
TRBJ2-2 | NA | TRBV9 | NA | TGTGCCAGCAGCGTAGGGCAGGGCGCAGGGGAGCTGTTTTTT | CASSVGQGAGELFF